Given below is one T cell receptor beta chain in context. As yet, its antigen is unknown. The CDR3 has 14 residues. The V gene end was trimmed by 5 bases and the J gene end by 1 base; junction bases not matched to a gene: 3. Germline CDR1 and CDR2: SGHDT and YYEEEE. Baseline, cycle 4 day 1, and cycle 7 day 1 were the blood sampling points. The data derive from a study of OX40 agonist ivuxolimab in advanced cancers. Study context: Past anti-PD-1, anti-PD-L1 or anti-CTLA-4 therapy was accepted, and around 40% had received some. Three patients, one with hepatocellular carcinoma and two with cutaneous melanoma, achieved partial responses.

Study results and caveats: In the expanded peripheral T cells, antigen specificity was never determined.

Sequencing used immunoSEQ multiplex PCR; TCRdb keeps in-frame clones, though not all of them. The data show roughly 76,000 clones, with approximately 85% seen just once and less than 4% held by the top ten. The receptor comes from an adult with an advanced solid tumor such as melanoma, head and neck, liver or kidney cancer. The sample consisted of CD4+ or CD8+ T cells sorted from blood, taken in a trial of the OX40 agonist ivuxolimab. The gene calls are TRBV5-6 and TRBJ1-2, with TRBD1 identical over 9 bases. DNA of the CDR3: TGTGCCAGCAGGCCGGGACAGGGTAACTATGGCTACACCTTC. Residues: CASRPGQGNYGYTF.